These 5 T cell receptor beta chains were sequenced from one sample in a study of T cell repertoires in cytomegalovirus infection. TCRdb passed the reads through MiXCR, listing each CDR3 protein once. The sample holds hundreds of thousands of distinct CDR3 sequences; about 24% are singletons and the top ten take 6.5% to 10%. Material for sequencing was CD8+ T cells from PBMCs. All receptors come from a human donor in good health (CMV status not recorded). Some clones in this sample may be carry-over from other donors' samples.

In its sample, this clonotype was seen many times. This chain uses TRBV19 with TRBJ2-1; D may match TRBD1 or TRBD2 (5 bases each). V lost 6 bases, J lost 0 bases, and 15 bases lay in between. The length of the CDR3 is 16 residues. Germline V gene lookup returns CDR1 LNHDA and CDR2 SQIVND (reference sequence). As DNA, the CDR3 is TGTGCCAGTAGACCAGGGAGTAGGAGCTCCTACAATGAGCAGTTCTTC. Protein: CASRPGSRSSYNEQFF.

This rearrangement joins TRBV20-1 to TRBJ2-1; a possible D gene is TRBD2 (6 bases). The CDR3 sequence is 15 residues long. Trimming left V 6 bases short and J 0 bases short, with 15 bases between. Germline CDR1 and CDR2: DFQATT and SNEGSKA (reference sequence). The CDR3 DNA reads as TGCAGTGCGACCGGAGGGGTCAGCTCCTACAATGAGCAGTTCTTC. Its protein product is CSATGGVSSYNEQFF.

Points on this clonotype: One base away lies a much larger clone, so this may be a sequencing read error. The conserved closing phenylalanine or tryptophan is absent in this CDR3, likely reflecting a read error. This chain links TRBV6-1 with TRBJ2-1; 7 nucleotides line up with TRBD1. V trimming: 5 bases; J trimming: 6 bases; junction bases outside the gene matches: 1. The V gene's germline CDR1 is MNHNS and CDR2 SASEGT. This CDR3 is built from 12 residues. The CDR3 bases are TGTGCCAGCAGTAGGGGGCGCAATGAGCAGTTCCTC. It translates to CASSRGRNEQFL.

The table lists this clonotype with a few counts. The chain is built from TRBV20-1 and TRBJ1-2; 9 bases are a match to TRBD1. Trimming at V came to 5 bases and at J to 4 bases, leaving 14 bases not matched to a gene. Germline CDR1 and CDR2: DFQATT and SNEGSKA (reference sequence). CDR3 length: 16 amino acids. CDR3 loop: CSALSRDRAGVYGYTF. CDR3 coding DNA: TGCAGTGCTCTGTCCCGGGACAGGGCAGGGGTCTATGGCTACACCTTC.

This clonotype has only a few counts. The chain employs TRBV5-6 and TRBJ2-7; D is unresolved. Trimming stripped 0 bases from V and 4 bases from J, with 11 bases between. The CDR3 has 14 residues. Germline V gene data show CDR1 as SGHDT and CDR2 as YYEEEE. CDR3 loop: CASSLGPKGYEQYV. The CDR3 DNA sequence: TGTGCCAGCAGCTTGGGGCCTAAGGGATACGAGCAGTACGTC.